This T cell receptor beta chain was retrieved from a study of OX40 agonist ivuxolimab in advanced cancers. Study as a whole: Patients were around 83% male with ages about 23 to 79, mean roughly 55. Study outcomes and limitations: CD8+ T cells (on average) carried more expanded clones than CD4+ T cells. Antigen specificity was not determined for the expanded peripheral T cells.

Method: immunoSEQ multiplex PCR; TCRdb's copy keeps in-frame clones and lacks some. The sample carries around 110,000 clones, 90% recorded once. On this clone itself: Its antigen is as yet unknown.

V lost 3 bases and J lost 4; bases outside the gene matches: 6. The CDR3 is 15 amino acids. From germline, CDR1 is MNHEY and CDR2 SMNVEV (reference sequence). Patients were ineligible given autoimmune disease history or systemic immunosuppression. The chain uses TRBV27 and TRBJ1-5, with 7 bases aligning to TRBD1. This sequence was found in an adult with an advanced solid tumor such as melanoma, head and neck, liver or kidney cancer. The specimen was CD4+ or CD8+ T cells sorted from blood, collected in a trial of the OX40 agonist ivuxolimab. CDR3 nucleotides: TGTGCCAGCAGTTTGACAGGGTTAGGGAATCAGCCCCAGCATTTT. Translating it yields CASSLTGLGNQPQHF.